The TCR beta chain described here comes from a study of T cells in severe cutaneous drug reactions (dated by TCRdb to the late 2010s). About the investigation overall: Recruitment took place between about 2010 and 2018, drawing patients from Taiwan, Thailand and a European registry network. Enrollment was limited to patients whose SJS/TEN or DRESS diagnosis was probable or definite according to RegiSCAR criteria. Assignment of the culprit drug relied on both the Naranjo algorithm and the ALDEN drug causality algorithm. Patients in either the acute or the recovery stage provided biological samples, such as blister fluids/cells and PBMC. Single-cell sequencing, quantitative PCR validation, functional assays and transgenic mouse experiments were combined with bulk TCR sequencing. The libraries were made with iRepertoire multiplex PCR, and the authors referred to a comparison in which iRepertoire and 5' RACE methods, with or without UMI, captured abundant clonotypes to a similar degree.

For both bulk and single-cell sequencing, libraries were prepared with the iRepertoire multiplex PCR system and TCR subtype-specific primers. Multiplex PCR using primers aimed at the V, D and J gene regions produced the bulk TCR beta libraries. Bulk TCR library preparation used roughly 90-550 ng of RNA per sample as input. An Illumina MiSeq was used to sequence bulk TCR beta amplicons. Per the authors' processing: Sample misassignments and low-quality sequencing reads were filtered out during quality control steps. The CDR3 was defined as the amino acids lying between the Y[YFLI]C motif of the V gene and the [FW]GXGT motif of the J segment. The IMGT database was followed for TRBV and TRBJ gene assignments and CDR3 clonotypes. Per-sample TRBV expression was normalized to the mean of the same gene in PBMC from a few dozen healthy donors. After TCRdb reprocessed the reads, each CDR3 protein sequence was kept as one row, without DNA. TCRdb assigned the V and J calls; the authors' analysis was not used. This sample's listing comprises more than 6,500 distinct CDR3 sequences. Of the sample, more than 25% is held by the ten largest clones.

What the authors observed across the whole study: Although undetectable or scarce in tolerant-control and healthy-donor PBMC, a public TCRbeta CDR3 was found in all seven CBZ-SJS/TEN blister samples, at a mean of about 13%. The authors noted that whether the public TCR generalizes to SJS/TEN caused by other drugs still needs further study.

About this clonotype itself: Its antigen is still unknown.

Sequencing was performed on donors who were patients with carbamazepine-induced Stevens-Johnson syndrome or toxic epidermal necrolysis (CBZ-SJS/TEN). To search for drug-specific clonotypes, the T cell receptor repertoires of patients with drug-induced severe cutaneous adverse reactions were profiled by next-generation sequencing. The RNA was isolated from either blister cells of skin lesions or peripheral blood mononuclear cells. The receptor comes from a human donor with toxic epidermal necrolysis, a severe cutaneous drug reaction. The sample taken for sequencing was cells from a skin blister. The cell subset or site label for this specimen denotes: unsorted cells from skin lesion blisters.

CDR3 region: CASSLSPLSDASYNEQFF. Recombination joined TRBV28 with TRBJ2-1; the D call from TCRdb, TRBD1, cannot be confirmed without DNA. Taken from cysteine to phenylalanine, the CDR3 has 18 residues. No DNA is recorded. CDR1 MDHEN and CDR2 SYDVKM were looked up in the germline V gene.